This T cell receptor beta chain was captured by sequencing in a study of blood T cell repertoires in COVID-19. Looking at the study overall: Whether acute or convalescent, the COVID-19 samples came from the United States, Italy and Spain. PBMCs, B-cell-depleted T cells, or T cells were the source of the cDNA or gDNA that made up the material.

Original processing notes: Amplification with reference gene primers provided the estimates of nucleated cell counts. Assay: immunoSEQ multiplex PCR; the TCRdb copy retains only in-frame clones and omits some. V and J calls and clone size follow that table, whereas D and trimming were derived from the DNA. Found here are 200,000 to 250,000 clones, 82% of them singletons; the top ten hold less than 4%. The CDR3 spans 13 residues. CDR1 is LGHNA, CDR2 YNFKEQ, per germline. V dropped 3 bases and J dropped 2 bases, with 7 bases sitting between them. The V call is TRBV4-2, the J call TRBJ1-2; D is uncertain. The clonotype was recovered from a woman aged 80 or older with acute or convalescent COVID-19. The sequenced sample was peripheral blood. CDR3: CASSHEVNYGYTF. CDR3 nucleotides: TGTGCCAGCAGCCACGAGGTAAACTATGGCTACACCTTC.